A single sample gave rise to the 7 T cell receptor beta chains below, sequenced in a study of T-cell reconstitution after alpha-beta-depleted transplantation in children. A library of TCRbeta sequences, prepared with unique molecular identifiers, was generated. TCRdb fed the PCR reads into MiXCR, producing one record per CDR3 protein. The sample consists of some 220,000 distinct CDR3 sequences, approximately 9.5% of them appearing once. Sample: PBMCs from the stem cell graft donor, taken from the stem cell graft. Receptors originate from a human donor who donated a stem cell graft to a child with acute lymphoblastic leukemia.

This clonotype was recorded many times. The rearrangement uses TRBV12-3 or TRBV12-4 and TRBJ1-1; weak D call: TRBD1 (5 bases). V lost 3 bases, J lost 0 bases, and 20 bases lay in between. The length of the CDR3 is 18 residues. CDR3 region: CASSFRTLEGILNTEAFF. CDR3 bases: TGTGCCAGCAGTTTCCGTACTTTAGAGGGGATTCTGAACACTGAAGCTTTCTTT.

The chain combines TRBV5-1 with TRBJ2-1, with D perhaps TRBD2 (6 bases). The germline CDR1 and CDR2 sequences are SGHRS and YFSETQ. CDR3 length: 16 residues. Trimming stripped 3 bases from V and 3 bases from J, with 16 bases between. For the CDR3, the DNA is TGCGCCAGCAGCTATCAGTCGCGGGAAGACTACAATGAGCAGTTCTTC. Translation: CASSYQSREDYNEQFF.

The chain uses TRBV7-2 and TRBJ2-1, with TRBD1 matching over 9 bases. V was pared by 7 bases and J by 2 bases, with 9 bases of the junction left unmatched. This CDR3 region has 16 residues. Germline V gives CDR1 SGHTA, CDR2 FQGNSA. This CDR3 reads CASISGTGKPYNEQFF. The CDR3 bases are TGTGCCAGCATCTCCGGGACAGGGAAACCCTACAATGAGCAGTTCTTC.

This rearrangement joins TRBV4-1 to TRBJ1-2; D is ambiguous. Germline CDR1 MGHRA, CDR2 YSYEKL. Trimming cost V 2 bases and J 2 bases, with 3 bases left between them. The CDR3 sequence is 12 residues long. CDR3 sequence reads: CASSQTNYGYTF. The CDR3, as DNA: TGCGCCAGCAGCCAAACGAACTATGGCTACACCTTC.

At least ten counts were recorded for this clonotype. This chain joins TRBV28 and TRBJ1-3, with D tentatively TRBD1 (5 bases). This CDR3 comprises 17 residues. Trimming took off 5 bases at V and 0 bases at J, with 17 bases between the two ends. From germline, CDR1 is MDHEN and CDR2 SYDVKM. DNA of the CDR3: TGTGCCAGCAGTATCGGGGGAGCCAAAGTCTCTGGAAACACCATATATTTT. Translating gives CASSIGGAKVSGNTIYF.

This chain uses TRBV9 with TRBJ2-2; D perhaps matches TRBD1 (5 bases). The V gene's germline CDR1 is SGDLS and CDR2 YYNGEE. The CDR3 consists of 15 residues. Trimming pared 2 bases from V and 2 bases from J, leaving 10 bases between. DNA of the CDR3: TGTGCCAGCAGCGTTGAGACAGTTAACACCGGGGAGCTGTTTTTT. Translation gives CASSVETVNTGELFF.

In this sample, this clonotype turned up many times. The rearrangement uses TRBV4-3 and TRBJ2-7; perhaps TRBD1 as D (6 bases). This CDR3 comprises 15 residues. V dropped 4 bases and J dropped 2 bases, with 15 bases sitting between them. Germline values: CDR1 LGHNA, CDR2 YSLEER. DNA for the CDR3: TGCGCCAGCAGCCCTGGACAGACTGCCGCCTACGAGCAGTACTTC. Its protein is CASSPGQTAAYEQYF.